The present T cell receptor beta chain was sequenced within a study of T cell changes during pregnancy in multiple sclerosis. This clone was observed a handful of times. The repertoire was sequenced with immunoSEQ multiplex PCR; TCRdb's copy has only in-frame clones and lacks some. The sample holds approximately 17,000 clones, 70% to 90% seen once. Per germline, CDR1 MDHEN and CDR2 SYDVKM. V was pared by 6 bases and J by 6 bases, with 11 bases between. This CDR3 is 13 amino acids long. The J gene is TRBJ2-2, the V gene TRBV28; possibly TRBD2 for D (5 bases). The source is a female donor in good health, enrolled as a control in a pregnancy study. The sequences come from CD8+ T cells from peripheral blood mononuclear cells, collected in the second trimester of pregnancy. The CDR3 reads CASSQDGAGELFF. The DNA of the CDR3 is TGTGCCAGCAGCCAGGACGGGGCCGGGGAGCTGTTTTTT.